This TCR beta chain was sequenced during a study of blood T cell repertoires in COVID-19. Overall study context: Acute-phase and convalescent COVID-19 samples originated in the United States, Italy and Spain. Sources were T cells, B-cell-depleted T cells, or PBMCs; the material itself was cDNA or gDNA.

V dropped 7 bases and J dropped 0; count of bases not matched to a gene: 4. The germline V gene has CDR1 SEHNR and CDR2 FQNEAQ (reference sequence). This CDR3 comprises 15 residues. In the original workflow: Estimation of nucleated cell counts was performed using reference gene primer amplification. Using immunoSEQ multiplex PCR, the repertoire was profiled, and TCRdb retains in-frame clones only, with some absent. The DNA gave D and trimming, while V, J and clone size come from that table. The sample yields tens of thousands of clones, 80% to 85% seen once. Sequencing was done on a sample of peripheral blood. J is TRBJ2-2 and V is TRBV7-9; 8 nucleotides line up with TRBD1. This TCR came from a woman aged 60-70 years with acute or convalescent COVID-19. CDR3 sequence reads: CASTPDRANTGELFF. The CDR3 DNA reads as TGTGCCAGCACCCCGGACAGGGCGAACACCGGGGAGCTGTTTTTT. Together with reference TRBV7-9 and TRBJ2-2, the CDR3 gives the full variable domain: DTGVSQNPRHKITKRGQNVTFRCDPISEHNRLYWYRQTLGQGPEFLTYFQNEAQLEKSRLLSDRFSAERPKGSFSTLEIQRTEQGDSAMYLCASTPDRANTGELFFGEGSRLTVL.